These T cell receptor beta chains were read from a single sample in a study of blood T cells in healthy people across ages. TCRdb redid the calling of the 5' RACE reads with MiXCR, one entry per CDR3 protein. The profile shows about 1 million distinct CDR3 sequences, more than 35% of them singletons. Sample: blood. These receptors originate from a woman in her fifties or sixties in good health. The CDR3 runs from the conserved cysteine through the conserved F or W. A D gene is named only where the DNA matches it firmly. Clone sizes are given selectively: once, few, many, or a class where the clone is expanded.

TRBJ1-5	TRBV20-1	NA	TRBD1	TGCAGTGCTAGCGGGACAGGGGAACAGCCCCAGCATTTT	CSASGTGEQPQHF
TRBJ2-1	TRBV20-1	few	NA	TGCAGTGCTAGAGATCGAGCGGATTTCTCCTACAATGAGCAGTTCTTC	CSARDRADFSYNEQFF
TRBJ2-3	TRBV9	NA	TRBD2	TGTGCCAGCAGAAGCACAGCGGGAGAGGATGCAGATACGCAGTATTTT	CASRSTAGEDADTQYF
TRBJ2-7	TRBV5-1	few	TRBD2	TGCGCCAGCAGCTTGATCGGGGGAGGGAACTACGAGCAGTACTTC	CASSLIGGGNYEQYF
TRBJ2-5	TRBV2	NA	TRBD2	TGTGCCACCAAGCGGGAGACCATACAAGAGACCCAGTACTTC	CATKRETIQETQYF
TRBJ2-6	TRBV24-1	NA	NA	TGTGCCACGGAGGATGACAGGCCTGCTGGGGCCAACGTCCTGACTTTC	CATEDDRPAGANVLTF
TRBJ2-3	TRBV7-2	NA	NA	TGTGCCAGCAGCCCAGATCCCCTTTCGGATACGCAGTATTTT	CASSPDPLSDTQYF
TRBJ2-3	TRBV24-1	NA	TRBD1	TGTGCCACCAGCCCCGGACAGGGGCGACCCACAGATACGCAGTATTTT	CATSPGQGRPTDTQYF
TRBJ2-5	TRBV20-1	few	NA	TGCAGAGACCCCGCTCTTCAAGAGACCCAGTACTTC	CRDPALQETQYF
TRBJ2-5	TRBV20-1	few	TRBD1	TGCAGTGCTATACGGACAGGGAAAGAGACCCAGTACTTC	CSAIRTGKETQYF
TRBJ2-7	TRBV15	few	NA	TGTGCCACCAGCAGAGGTGTCAACTACGAGCAGTACTTC	CATSRGVNYEQYF
TRBJ2-7	TRBV27	few	NA	TGTGCCAGCAGCCGCCGTCGACAGGTTTTCAGCTCCTACGAGCAGTACTTC	CASSRRRQVFSSYEQYF
TRBJ2-1	TRBV29-1	few	NA	TGCAGCGTTAGTCCGGACAATGAGCAGTTCTTC	CSVSPDNEQFF
TRBJ2-7	TRBV5-1	few	TRBD2	TGCGCCAGCAGCGTAGGGACTAGCGGGAGTGCTTACGAGCAGTACTTC	CASSVGTSGSAYEQYF
TRBJ2-3	TRBV20-1	NA	TRBD2	TGCAGTGCCATGACTAGCGGGAGAACAGATACGCAGTATTTT	CSAMTSGRTDTQYF
TRBJ2-3	TRBV10-2	NA	NA	TGCGCCAGCGATTTACGGGAGAGCACAGATACGCAGTATTTT	CASDLRESTDTQYF
TRBJ2-3	TRBV28	NA	TRBD1	TGTGCCAGCAGTTTGGGACAGGGCAGTAGCACAGATACGCAGTATTTT	CASSLGQGSSTDTQYF
TRBJ2-7	TRBV2	few	TRBD2	TGTGCCAGCAGTGAAGCAGGACTAGCGGGAGAATACGAGCAGTACTTC	CASSEAGLAGEYEQYF
TRBJ2-7	TRBV11-2	NA	TRBD2	TGTGCCAGCAGCTTAGATTGGGGCGGGACTAGCGGGAGTTACGAGCAGTACTTC	CASSLDWGGTSGSYEQYF
TRBJ2-7	TRBV5-1	few	NA	TGCGCCAGCTGGGGAGACAGCGCCTACGAGCAGTACTTC	CASWGDSAYEQYF
TRBJ2-7	TRBV20-1	NA	NA	TGCAGTGCTAGAGATCTCCGTGGGAGCTCCTACAATGAGCAGTACTTC	CSARDLRGSSYNEQYF
TRBJ2-3	TRBV28	NA	NA	TGTGCCAGCAATGTGGGGTCTACAGATACGCAGTATTTT	CASNVGSTDTQYF
TRBJ1-1	TRBV29-1	few	TRBD1	TGCAGCGTTGAACGGACAGGAGAAGCTTTCTTT	CSVERTGEAFF
TRBJ2-5	TRBV3-1	few	TRBD2	TGTGCCAGCAGCCAGTTACTAGCGGGGACGGGAGAGACCCAGTACTTC	CASSQLLAGTGETQYF
TRBJ2-7	TRBV27	few	TRBD1	TGTGCCAGCAGCCGGGACAGGGGGGGGTTAGGGTTCTACGAGCAGTACTTC	CASSRDRGGLGFYEQYF
TRBJ1-2	TRBV10-3	few	TRBD1	TGTGCCATCAGTAACTCGGGGACAGGGGTTTCCTATGGCTACACCTTC	CAISNSGTGVSYGYTF
TRBJ1-2	TRBV5-1	NA	NA	TGCGCCAGCAGCAAGAATGACGCGGGGGGCGACTATGGCTACACCTTC	CASSKNDAGGDYGYTF
TRBJ2-3	TRBV14	once	NA	TGTGCCAGCAGCCGAGGCTCCGCGGAAGATACGCAGTATTTT	CASSRGSAEDTQYF
TRBJ1-5	TRBV12-3/TRBV12-4	NA	NA	TGTGCCAGCAGTGAACAGGGAGAAAATCAGCCCCAGCATTTT	CASSEQGENQPQHF
TRBJ2-7	TRBV12-3/TRBV12-4	NA	TRBD1	TGTGCCAGCAGTCCAAGGACAGGGCCGGCGTTAGGGCAGTACTTC	CASSPRTGPALGQYF
TRBJ2-5	TRBV4-2	NA	TRBD2	TGTGCCAGCAGCCGAGGACTAGCGGGAGATATGTACTTC	CASSRGLAGDMYF
TRBJ1-2	TRBV30	NA	NA	TGTGCCTGGAGCCCCGGTCAGGGGCAGGATGGCTACACCTTC	CAWSPGQGQDGYTF